A selection of T cell receptor beta chains follows, all from one sample in a study of blood T cell repertoires in COVID-19. Libraries were prepared by immunoSEQ multiplex PCR; TCRdb keeps only in-frame clonotypes and omits some of them. The data show about 91,000 clones, with more than 60% seen just once and around 22% held by the top ten. The specimen sequenced was peripheral blood. These receptors originate from an older man with acute or convalescent COVID-19. Each CDR3 is given with its conserved first and last residue. Each record gives: CDR3 DNA, CDR3 protein, D gene, V gene, clone size, J gene. The D gene is left open where the match is weak. Clone sizes are given selectively: once, few, many, or a class where the clone is expanded.

TGTGCCAGCAGTTGGAGCGGGGGAGAGACCCAGTACTTC CASSWSGGETQYF TRBD2 TRBV5-6 . TRBJ2-5
TGTGCCAGCAGTCTTGGAGGATTGCGGGGCCAAGAGACCCAGTACTTC CASSLGGLRGQETQYF . TRBV2 . TRBJ2-5
TGTGCCAGCAGTTACTCTCAGGGGGTGAGGAATGAAAAACTGTTTTTT CASSYSQGVRNEKLFF TRBD1 TRBV5-4 . TRBJ1-4
TGTGCCAGCAGCGAAGAAGGCGGTCCTGCCGAGCAGTACTTC CASSEEGGPAEQYF . TRBV3-1/TRBV3-2 . TRBJ2-7
TGTGCCAGCAGCTTATTACAGCACACCGGGGAGCTGTTTTTT CASSLLQHTGELFF . TRBV11-3 . TRBJ2-2
TGTGCCAGCAGTTTAGAGGGTTGGGGCTCCTACAATGAGCAGTTCTTC CASSLEGWGSYNEQFF . TRBV27 . TRBJ2-1
TGTGCCAGCAGGATCAGGGGCGCTCAGCCCCAGCATTTT CASRIRGAQPQHF . TRBV12-3/TRBV12-4 once TRBJ1-5
TGTGCCAGCAGCTTAACGGGGGCTCTAGCCAAAAACATTCAGTACTTC CASSLTGALAKNIQYF . TRBV7-3 . TRBJ2-4
TGTGCTAGTGGTATTGCTAACCCCGTGAGGATTCAGTCCGGCTACGAGCAGTACTTC CASGIANPVRIQSGYEQYF . TRBV12-5 . TRBJ2-7
TGTGCCAGCTGGGAGTTTCGCGGGGAGCAGTTCTTC CASWEFRGEQFF . TRBV27 . TRBJ2-1
TGCGCCAGCAGCTCGGGGACAGGGAGGGGTGAAAAACTGTTTTTT CASSSGTGRGEKLFF TRBD1 TRBV5-1 . TRBJ1-4
TGTGCCAGCAGTTACTCCTGGACAGGGGGCACAGATACGCAGTATTTT CASSYSWTGGTDTQYF TRBD1 TRBV6-2/TRBV6-3 many TRBJ2-3
TGCAGCGTGCCGAGGGATAGGGTCTACAATGAGCAGTTCTTC CSVPRDRVYNEQFF . TRBV29-1 . TRBJ2-1
TGTGCCAGCTCACCATTTAGCGGAGGGAACACCGGGGAGCTGTTTTTT CASSPFSGGNTGELFF . TRBV18 few TRBJ2-2
TGTGCCAGCAGTTACTCGGGCCGGACAGGGAAAAAACTGTTTTTT CASSYSGRTGKKLFF TRBD1 TRBV6-5 . TRBJ1-4
TGTGCCAGCAGCTTGGCCGGAGTAGCGGGAGGGAGAGGATCCTACGAGCAGTACTTC CASSLAGVAGGRGSYEQYF TRBD2 TRBV5-8 . TRBJ2-7
TGTGCCAGCAGAACCACAGGGATTCTTTATTCACCCCTCCACTTT CASRTTGILYSPLHF . TRBV5-6 . TRBJ1-6
TGTGCCAGCAGTCTCCCCGGCGGTTATGGCTACACCTTC CASSLPGGYGYTF . TRBV28 . TRBJ1-2
TGTGCCGGTAAGAGGGACATCCAAGAGACCCAGTACTTC CAGKRDIQETQYF . TRBV6-5 . TRBJ2-5
TGTGCCAGCAGACTAGGGGGGACTAGCGGTAACAATGAGCAGTTCTTC CASRLGGTSGNNEQFF TRBD2 TRBV7-2 . TRBJ2-1
TGTGCCAGCAGCTTATTCGGGGGCTCTGGGGCCAACGTCCTGACTTTC CASSLFGGSGANVLTF . TRBV7-2 . TRBJ2-6
TGCAGCGTTATAAAGGGGCTAGCGGACAATGAGCAGTTCTTC CSVIKGLADNEQFF TRBD2 TRBV29-1 few TRBJ2-1
TGTGCCAGCAGCGTAGGAAGGGCAGGCGGGGGTGGCTACACCTTC CASSVGRAGGGGYTF . TRBV9 large TRBJ1-2
TGTGCCAGCAGCCTCTTGGGCTACACCTTC CASSLLGYTF . TRBV6-5 . TRBJ1-2
TGTGCCAGCAGCGTAGAGGGACTAGCGGGAGGGACCCAGTACTTC CASSVEGLAGGTQYF TRBD2 TRBV9 few TRBJ2-5
TGTGCCAGTAGGCGGGAGGCTTCCTACGAGCAGTACTTC CASRREASYEQYF TRBD2 TRBV19 . TRBJ2-7
TGTGCTAGTGGTTTGGGTAAGACAGGGGGCTTCGACTATGGCTACACCTTC CASGLGKTGGFDYGYTF TRBD1 TRBV12-5 once TRBJ1-2
TGTGCCAGCAGCTTAAGGAGGGCGGCCGAGCAGTACTTC CASSLRRAAEQYF . TRBV7-3 once TRBJ2-7
TGCGCCAGCAGCTTGGAGGGGCCTTATAATTCACCCCTCCACTTT CASSLEGPYNSPLHF . TRBV5-1 few TRBJ1-6
TGTGCCTGGCGGTTTGTCGGGAGCGGGAGGGCCGCCGGGGAGCTGTTTTTT CAWRFVGSGRAAGELFF TRBD2 TRBV30 . TRBJ2-2
TGTGCCATCAACTCCGGACAGGGGTCGGAGACCCAGTACTTC CAINSGQGSETQYF TRBD1 TRBV10-3 . TRBJ2-5
TGTGCCAGCAGCCGGGACAGGGCGCAAGAGACCCAGTACTTC CASSRDRAQETQYF TRBD1 TRBV7-2 once TRBJ2-5
TGCAGCGTGGCCCGTGACAGACCTTTCTTT CSVARDRPFF . TRBV29-1 . TRBJ1-1
TGTGCCACCGGGACAGGTAACTACGAGCAGTACTTC CATGTGNYEQYF TRBD1 TRBV27 . TRBJ2-7
TGTGCCAGCAGCGGGGACAGGGGTTACAATGAGCAGTTCTTC CASSGDRGYNEQFF TRBD1 TRBV2 . TRBJ2-1
TGTGCCAGCAGCTTAAGGGGCAGGGCCTACGAGCAGTACTTC CASSLRGRAYEQYF . TRBV11-1 . TRBJ2-7
TGTGCCAGCAGCTATTCGGGGAGCAATCAGCCCCAGCATTTT CASSYSGSNQPQHF . TRBV7-2 few TRBJ1-5
TGTGCCAGCACCAGGGGGCTAGGGACCTACAATGAGCAGTTCTTC CASTRGLGTYNEQFF TRBD1 TRBV27 . TRBJ2-1
TGTGCCAGCAGTTACTCGACTTCGAACACTGAAGCTTTCTTT CASSYSTSNTEAFF . TRBV6-5 . TRBJ1-1
TGTGCCAGCAGAGCGCGGCCGGGAGATACGCAGTATTTT CASRARPGDTQYF . TRBV6-6 . TRBJ2-3
TGTGCCAGCAGCCAACCCCTTAGCGGGAGCTCCTACAATGAGCAGTTCTTC CASSQPLSGSSYNEQFF TRBD2 TRBV3-1/TRBV3-2 . TRBJ2-1
TGTGCCAGCAGTACCCACGGGGGGGGGCGCACCGGGGAGCTGTTTTTT CASSTHGGGRTGELFF TRBD2 TRBV28 . TRBJ2-2